This entry lists 30 T cell receptor beta chains sequenced from one sample in a study of T cell responses to AZD1222 COVID-19 vaccine. The repertoire was sequenced with immunoSEQ multiplex PCR; TCRdb's copy has only in-frame clones and lacks some. The sample lists approximately 170,000 clones, less than 95% occurring once. The sequencing here drew on peripheral blood, taken on day 0 of AZD1222 vaccination. The receptor source for this set is an adult in good health.

This clone was found a few times. The chain is built from TRBV7-2 and TRBJ1-3, with no clear D. Germline V gene lookup returns CDR1 SGHTA and CDR2 FQGNSA. Trimming left V 1 base short and J 7 bases short, with 14 bases between. The CDR3 runs to 15 residues. CDR3 sequence: CASSLGPRPENTIYF. CDR3 bases: TGTGCCAGCAGCTTAGGGCCTCGTCCAGAGAACACCATATATTTT.

The genes are TRBV5-1 and TRBJ2-7; tentatively, D is TRBD2 (6 bases). Germline V gene sequence: CDR1 SGHRS, CDR2 YFSETQ. V lost 3 bases, J lost 6 bases, and 13 bases lay in between. The CDR3 is 13 residues long. CDR3 in amino acids: CASSSGTGGEQYF. For the CDR3, the DNA is TGCGCCAGCAGCTCCGGGACTGGCGGCGAGCAGTACTTC. Filled out from reference TRBV5-1 and TRBJ2-7, the complete variable domain reads KAGVTQTPRYLIKTRGQQVTLSCSPISGHRSVSWYQQTPGQGLQFLFEYFSETQRNKGNFPGRFSGRQFSNSRSEMNVSTLELGDSALYLCASSSGTGGEQYFGPGTRLTVT.

This clone was observed once. This rearrangement joins TRBV15 to TRBJ2-5, with 7 nucleotides matching TRBD1. CDR3 length: 17 residues. The junction had 19 bases not matched to a gene; V was cut back by 3 bases and J by 9 bases. CDR1 LNHNV and CDR2 YYDKDF come from the germline V gene (reference sequence). CDR3 loop: CATSRGDGTVLGGAQYF. DNA of the CDR3: TGTGCCACCAGCAGGGGCGATGGGACAGTTCTGGGTGGCGCCCAGTACTTC.

This chain links TRBV2 with TRBJ2-7; a possible D gene is TRBD2 (6 bases). Trimming removed 5 bases at V and 2 bases at J, with 13 bases between. Germline lookup yields CDR1 SNHLY and CDR2 FYNNEI. CDR3 length: 14 residues. This CDR3 reads CASSPEGIAYEQYF. The CDR3 DNA follows: TGTGCCAGCAGTCCGGAGGGTATAGCCTACGAGCAGTACTTC.

This rearrangement joins TRBV4-1 to TRBJ1-2; D is unresolved. The V end was cut by 2 bases, the J end by 8 bases, with 9 bases between. The germline CDR1 and CDR2 sequences are MGHRA and YSYEKL. The CDR3 extends over 12 amino acids. This CDR3 is CASSQPLGGYTF. DNA of the CDR3: TGCGCCAGCAGCCAACCTTTGGGCGGCTACACCTTC.

The V and J genes are TRBV11-2 and TRBJ2-7; possibly TRBD1 for D (6 bases). This CDR3 region has 14 residues. V was pared by 4 bases and J by 9 bases, with 19 bases between. The V gene's germline CDR1 is SGHAT and CDR2 FQNNGV. CDR3 coding DNA: TGTGCCAGCAGCTCAGGGGAGACAGGTACGAGGCAGTACTTC. Residues: CASSSGETGTRQYF.

Notes on this clone: The sample contains more than one DNA sequence encoding this CDR3. V and J are TRBV7-9 and TRBJ1-1; D uncertain. The germline gives CDR1 SEHNR, CDR2 FQNEAQ (reference sequence). This CDR3 contains 12 residues. V lost 1 base to trimming and J lost 3 bases, with 3 bases between them. The CDR3 region has the DNA TGTGCCAGCAGCTTAGAAGACACTGAAGCTTTCTTT. Protein: CASSLEDTEAFF.

CDR3 sequence: CASSASGRDTDTQYF. CDR3 coding DNA: TGCGCCAGCAGCGCCTCGGGACGGGACACAGATACGCAGTATTTT. V is TRBV5-1 and J is TRBJ2-3; D assignment may be TRBD1 or TRBD2 (5 bases each). Germline CDR1 SGHRS, CDR2 YFSETQ. With 4 bases removed from V and 2 bases from J, the gap between germline ends came to 14 bases. The CDR3 consists of 15 residues.

The chain couples TRBV23-1 to TRBJ2-1; weak D call: TRBD1 (7 bases). TRBV23-1 is annotated as an ORF whose role is uncertain. V lost 0 bases and J lost 1, with 16 bases in between. CDR3 length equals 18 residues. Here the CDR3 reads CASSQSVVRGASYNEQFF. DNA of the CDR3: TGCGCCAGCAGTCAATCGGTGGTCAGGGGGGCATCCTACAATGAGCAGTTCTTC.

The rearrangement joins TRBV7-9 to TRBJ2-7; unclear D gene. The CDR3 is made up of 14 amino acids. V lost 3 bases to trimming and J lost 0 bases, with 9 bases between them. Germline CDR1 and CDR2: SEHNR and FQNEAQ (reference sequence). For the CDR3, the DNA is TGTGCCAGCAGCTTGGGATCCTCCTCCTACGAGCAGTACTTC. Translating it yields CASSLGSSSYEQYF.

The V and J genes are TRBV7-6 and TRBJ1-1; 11 positions agree with TRBD1. This CDR3 region has 15 residues. V lost 3 bases and J lost 7; bases outside the gene matches: 7. The germline gives CDR1 SGHVS, CDR2 FNYEAQ. CDR3 sequence reads: CASSFYGQGAGEAFF. CDR3 coding DNA: TGTGCCAGCAGCTTCTATGGACAGGGGGCTGGTGAAGCTTTCTTT.

The rearrangement joins TRBV29-1 to TRBJ2-7; 8 nucleotides match TRBD1. V dropped 7 bases and J dropped 0; count of bases not matched to a gene: 11. The germline V gene encodes CDR1 SQVTM and CDR2 ANQGSEA. This CDR3 has 15 residues. DNA of the CDR3: TGCAGCGCCCTCATGACAGGGGACATCTCCTACGAGCAGTACTTC. It translates to CSALMTGDISYEQYF.

This chain joins TRBV2 and TRBJ1-3, with no clear D. V gave up 7 bases and J gave up 1 base, with 11 bases separating them. Germline V gene lookup returns CDR1 SNHLY and CDR2 FYNNEI. The CDR3 spans 14 residues. The CDR3 here is CASTVAESGNTIYF. The CDR3 DNA follows: TGTGCCAGCACCGTCGCCGAATCTGGAAACACCATATATTTT.

This clone was picked up one time. The chain carries TRBV5-1 and TRBJ2-1; TRBD2 is a possible D gene (5 bases). This CDR3 contains 12 residues. V lost 2 bases to trimming and J lost 9 bases, with 9 bases between them. The germline CDR1 and CDR2 sequences are SGHRS and YFSETQ. The CDR3 DNA is TGCGCCAGCAGCTTAACCGCGGGTGAGCAGTTCTTC. As protein: CASSLTAGEQFF.

This chain connects TRBV20-1 to TRBJ2-1; D not resolved. The CDR3 has 11 amino acids. Looked up from germline, CDR1 is DFQATT and CDR2 is SNEGSKA (reference sequence). V shed 6 bases and J shed 3 bases, with 6 bases lying between them. The CDR3 region has the DNA TGCAGTGCCCCCTACTACAATGAGCAGTTCTTC. This codes for CSAPYYNEQFF.

The CDR3 bases are TGTGCCAGCAGTTCCCCAGGGCCCTACGAGCAGTACTTC. It codes for CASSSPGPYEQYF. The chain recombines TRBV12-3 or TRBV12-4 with TRBJ2-7; D is possibly TRBD1 (5 bases). Trimming left V 4 bases short and J 2 bases short, with 9 bases between. This CDR3 has 13 amino acids.

The rearrangement joins TRBV5-6 to TRBJ2-6, with D perhaps matching TRBD1 (6 bases). Trimming pared 2 bases from V and 2 bases from J, leaving 11 bases between. Germline V gene lookup returns CDR1 SGHDT and CDR2 YYEEEE. The CDR3 is 16 residues long. CDR3 loop: CASSFYRATGANVLTF. The DNA of the CDR3 is TGTGCCAGCAGCTTTTACAGGGCGACTGGGGCCAACGTCCTGACTTTC.

This clone showed up just once. This rearrangement joins TRBV2 to TRBJ1-5, with 8 bases lining up with TRBD1. The CDR3 is 14 residues long. The V gene's germline CDR1 is SNHLY and CDR2 FYNNEI. V gave up 10 bases and J gave up 2 bases; unmatched junction bases: 7. In nucleotides, the CDR3 is TGTGCCACCACGACAGGGGACGGCAATCAGCCCCAGCATTTT. Translating it yields CATTTGDGNQPQHF.

This clone was detected only once. V and J are TRBV6-2 or TRBV6-3 and TRBJ1-1, with D maybe TRBD1 (6 bases). Trimming left V 2 bases short and J 1 base short, with 20 bases between. From germline, CDR1 is MNHEY and CDR2 SVGEGT. The CDR3 is 18 amino acids. The CDR3 coding sequence is TGTGCCAGCAGTTACCCGAATGGGGGCCGATCGGGGAACACTGAAGCTTTCTTT. It codes for CASSYPNGGRSGNTEAFF.

The rearrangement uses TRBV9 and TRBJ2-7; 13 bases are shared with TRBD2. Germline V gene sequence: CDR1 SGDLS, CDR2 YYNGEE. The CDR3 is made up of 22 amino acids. With V trimmed by 7 bases and J by 0 bases, 25 bases remained unmatched. The CDR3 nucleotides read TGTGCCAGCCGGCAGGTGTGGGGACTAGCGGGAAGCTTTCTATCCGCCTCCTACGAGCAGTACTTC. It is translated as CASRQVWGLAGSFLSASYEQYF. Full variable domain (outside the CDR3, taken from reference TRBV9 and TRBJ2-7): DSGVTQTPKHLITATGQRVTLRCSPRSGDLSVYWYQQSLDQGLQFLIQYYNGEERAKGNILERFSAQQFPDLHSELNLSSLELGDSALYFCASRQVWGLAGSFLSASYEQYFGPGTRLTVT.

The chain combines TRBV3-1 (or the pseudogene TRBV3-2) with TRBJ2-7; 9 nucleotides line up with TRBD2. Germline V gene data show CDR1 as LGHDT and CDR2 as YNNKEL (reference sequence). Trimming cost V 4 bases and J 5 bases; bases outside gene matches: 9. The CDR3 contains 15 residues. The DNA for the CDR3 is TGTGCCAGCAGCCGCCTGTCTAGCGGGATCCACGAGCAGTACTTC. Amino acid sequence: CASSRLSSGIHEQYF.

This chain links TRBV18 with TRBJ2-7; no clear D. CDR3 size: 14 residues. V lost 5 bases and J lost 0, with 11 bases in between. CDR1 is KGHSH and CDR2 is LQKENI in the germline V gene. The CDR3 sequence: CASSGTRNSYEQYF. DNA of the CDR3: TGTGCCAGCTCAGGTACACGAAACTCCTACGAGCAGTACTTC.

The gene calls are TRBV10-1 and TRBJ1-5, with D hard to call. V lost 8 bases and J lost 3, with 5 bases in between. This CDR3 has 11 residues. Germline CDR1 and CDR2: WNHNN and SYGVQD (reference sequence). The CDR3 region has the DNA TGCGCCAGCCCCCACAATCAGCCCCAGCATTTT. Its protein is CASPHNQPQHF.

The J gene is TRBJ1-3, the V gene TRBV5-5, with a weak D call TRBD1 (5 bases). With 1 base removed from V and 0 bases from J, the gap between germline ends came to 8 bases. The CDR3 runs 15 residues. Germline CDR1 SGHKS, CDR2 YYEKEE (reference sequence). The CDR3 coding sequence is TGTGCCAGCAGCTTGCGACAGTACTCTGGAAACACCATATATTTT. Its translation is CASSLRQYSGNTIYF.

This clone was counted between two and nine times. The CDR3 sequence: CASSQGRSYGYTF. The CDR3 nucleotides read TGTGCCAGCAGCCAAGGACGGTCCTATGGCTACACCTTC. The chain combines TRBV3-1 (or the pseudogene TRBV3-2) with TRBJ1-2; D not certain. CDR1 and CDR2 from the germline V gene are LGHDT and YNNKEL (reference sequence). CDR3 length: 13 residues. V lost 1 base to trimming and J lost 4 bases, with 7 bases between them.

The chain couples TRBV3-1 (or the pseudogene TRBV3-2) to TRBJ2-1; TRBD1 is a possible D gene (6 bases). The germline V and J ends were trimmed by 4 bases and 10 bases, with 11 bases remaining between them. The CDR3 has 12 amino acids. Germline V CDR1 and CDR2: LGHDT, YNNKEL (reference sequence). Written as DNA, the CDR3 is TGTGCCAGCAGCCCCACAGGGCAGGAGCAGTTCTTC. This codes for CASSPTGQEQFF.

The J gene is TRBJ1-2, the V gene TRBV6-4, with D uncertain. With 6 bases removed from V and 6 bases from J, the gap between germline ends came to 23 bases. Germline CDR1 reads MRHNA; CDR2 reads SNTAGT. This CDR3 comprises 16 residues. CDR3 amino acids: CASRKVPQQIFDGYTF. The CDR3 DNA is TGTGCCAGCAGGAAGGTTCCCCAACAGATCTTCGATGGCTACACCTTC.

The CDR3 here is CASAVASASKTQYF. The CDR3 DNA is TGCGCCAGCGCCGTGGCTAGCGCCAGTAAGACCCAGTACTTC. The chain links TRBV5-1 to TRBJ2-5; D is possibly TRBD2 (6 bases). The CDR3 extends over 14 amino acids. CDR1 and CDR2 (germline): SGHRS, YFSETQ. Trimming left V 7 bases short and J 6 bases short, with 19 bases between. Complete variable domain (other parts from reference TRBV5-1 and TRBJ2-5): KAGVTQTPRYLIKTRGQQVTLSCSPISGHRSVSWYQQTPGQGLQFLFEYFSETQRNKGNFPGRFSGRQFSNSRSEMNVSTLELGDSALYLCASAVASASKTQYFGPGTRLLVL.

This rearrangement joins TRBV12-3 or TRBV12-4 to TRBJ2-2; no clear D. The V gene lost 10 bases and the J gene lost 3 bases, with 12 bases spanning the gap. CDR3 length: 13 amino acids. The CDR3, as DNA: TGTGCCAACCTCGGGTCCGACACCGGGGAGCTGTTTTTT. This gives the protein CANLGSDTGELFF.

This chain joins TRBV19 and TRBJ1-2, with a possible D match to TRBD1 (6 bases). Germline assignment: CDR1 LNHDA and CDR2 SQIVND (reference sequence). The CDR3 runs 14 residues. V dropped 10 bases and J dropped 4 bases, with 19 bases sitting between them. The CDR3 nucleotides read TGTGCCACCCAGTTCGGGGGCAGCAGCTATGGCTACACCTTC. This encodes CATQFGGSSYGYTF.